This TCR beta chain originates from a study of blood T cell repertoires in COVID-19 (dated by TCRdb to the early 2020s). In the study overall: Samples covering the acute and convalescent phases of COVID-19 were provided by collaborators in the United States, Italy and Spain. The prospective study material was composed of cDNA or gDNA derived from T cells, B-cell-depleted T cells, or PBMCs. Subjects who had been exposed to COVID-19, were actively infected with it, or had recovered from it provided the deeply sampled blood TCRbeta repertoires that made up the dataset. The repertoires were released in a freely available public database meant as a resource for research on the immune response to SARS-CoV-2. The samples were drawn from the first 160 participants of the ongoing ImmuneRACE study and from 1,254 subjects provided by 6 global collaborators. A de-identified subject ID, COVID-19 status, age in years and sex were almost always included in the sample metadata. Where available, HLA class I and class II types were obtained from metadata supplied by the sample provider rather than from assay-based typing. Summary of the overall study and its limitations: The quantity of clinical and demographic metadata differed by source and by participant and was supplied without curation.

TCRbeta CDR3 regions were amplified from genomic DNA by means of the immunoSEQ Assay, a bias-controlled multiplex PCR. Per the authors' processing: Within the assay, amplification of reference gene primers was used to estimate how many nucleated cells each sample contained. Sequence reads were collapsed and filtered to measure the absolute abundance of every unique TCRbeta CDR3 rearrangement. For each sample, productive Simpson clonality was calculated as the square root of Simpson's diversity index over productive rearrangements. Imported from immuneACCESS, the table was reduced by TCRdb to in-frame sequences with V and J called. These copies leave out some clones; in studies compared against another copy, an unresolved V gene accounts for under half, and the cause of the remainder is not known. Clonal size and the V and J genes are those of that table, whereas D and trimming came from the DNA. Recorded for this sample are tens of thousands of clones; roughly 84% of them occurred a single time. Around 29% of the sample goes to the ten largest clones.

A single count supports this clone. Its antigen is still unknown. Base qualities are not provided; no much larger clone lies one nucleotide away. From the cysteine through the phenylalanine, the CDR3 covers 14 amino acids. Only the CDR3 region is kept as DNA, spanning 42 bases read in frame from base 1. V gives up 5 bases and J gives up 6 bases, and the segment between their germline ends measures 14 bases. Per the germline V gene (reference sequence), SEHNR is the CDR1 and FQNEAQ is the CDR2. Collaborating institutions collected whole blood in K2EDTA tubes following their own protocols. Collaborator samples were shipped for TCRbeta analysis as frozen whole blood, isolated PBMCs, or DNA extracted from either sample type.

Sequenced sample: peripheral blood. This sequence was found in a woman older than 75 with active or convalescent COVID-19. The V gene is TRBV7-9 and the J gene is TRBJ2-4, with the identity of the D gene unclear. CDR3 loop: CASSQPAGRNIQYF. The DNA sequence is as follows: TGTGCCAGCAGCCAGCCAGCAGGCCGAAACATTCAGTACTTC.